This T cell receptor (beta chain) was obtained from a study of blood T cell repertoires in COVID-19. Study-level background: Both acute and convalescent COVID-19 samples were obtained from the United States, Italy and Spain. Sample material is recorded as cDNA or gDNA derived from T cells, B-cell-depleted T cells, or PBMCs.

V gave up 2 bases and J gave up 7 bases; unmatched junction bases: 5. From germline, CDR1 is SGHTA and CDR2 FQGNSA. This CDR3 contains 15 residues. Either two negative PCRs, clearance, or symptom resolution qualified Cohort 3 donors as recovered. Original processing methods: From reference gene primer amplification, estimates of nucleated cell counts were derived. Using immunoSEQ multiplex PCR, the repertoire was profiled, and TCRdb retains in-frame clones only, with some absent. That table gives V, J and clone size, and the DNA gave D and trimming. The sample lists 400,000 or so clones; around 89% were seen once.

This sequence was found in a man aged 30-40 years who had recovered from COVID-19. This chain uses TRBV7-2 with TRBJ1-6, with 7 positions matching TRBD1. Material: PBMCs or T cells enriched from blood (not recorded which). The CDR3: CASSLMTGSNSPLHF. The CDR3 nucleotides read TGTGCCAGCAGCTTAATGACAGGGTCGAATTCACCCCTCCACTTT.